The clone carrying this T cell receptor (beta chain) turned up a few times. Its specificity is not known. The whole isolated RNA underwent reverse transcription, so sequencing captured expressed TCRB transcripts. Clones were sequenced by immunoSEQ multiplex PCR, and TCRdb holds only the in-frame ones, with some missing. The sample includes some 120,000 clones, 15% to 20% of them seen just once. These data are taken from a study of beta chain features in type 1 diabetes. V shed 0 bases, J shed 3 bases, and the junction held 5 bases outside the gene matches. The CDR3 spans 17 residues. Germline V CDR1 and CDR2: SGHRS, YFSETQ. Study results and caveats: TCRB CDR3 length was moderately but significantly reduced in all four CD4+ subsets of Type 1 diabetes patients.

The chain has TRBV5-1 and TRBJ2-2; 10 bases are a match to TRBD1. The sequencing sample was made of central memory CD4+ T cells from blood. The receptor was isolated from a man between 18 and 29 years old with type 1 diabetes. CDR3 DNA: TGCGCCAGCAGCTTGGGCCCCGGGACAGGGGACACCGGGGAGCTGTTTTTT. Translating it yields CASSLGPGTGDTGELFF.